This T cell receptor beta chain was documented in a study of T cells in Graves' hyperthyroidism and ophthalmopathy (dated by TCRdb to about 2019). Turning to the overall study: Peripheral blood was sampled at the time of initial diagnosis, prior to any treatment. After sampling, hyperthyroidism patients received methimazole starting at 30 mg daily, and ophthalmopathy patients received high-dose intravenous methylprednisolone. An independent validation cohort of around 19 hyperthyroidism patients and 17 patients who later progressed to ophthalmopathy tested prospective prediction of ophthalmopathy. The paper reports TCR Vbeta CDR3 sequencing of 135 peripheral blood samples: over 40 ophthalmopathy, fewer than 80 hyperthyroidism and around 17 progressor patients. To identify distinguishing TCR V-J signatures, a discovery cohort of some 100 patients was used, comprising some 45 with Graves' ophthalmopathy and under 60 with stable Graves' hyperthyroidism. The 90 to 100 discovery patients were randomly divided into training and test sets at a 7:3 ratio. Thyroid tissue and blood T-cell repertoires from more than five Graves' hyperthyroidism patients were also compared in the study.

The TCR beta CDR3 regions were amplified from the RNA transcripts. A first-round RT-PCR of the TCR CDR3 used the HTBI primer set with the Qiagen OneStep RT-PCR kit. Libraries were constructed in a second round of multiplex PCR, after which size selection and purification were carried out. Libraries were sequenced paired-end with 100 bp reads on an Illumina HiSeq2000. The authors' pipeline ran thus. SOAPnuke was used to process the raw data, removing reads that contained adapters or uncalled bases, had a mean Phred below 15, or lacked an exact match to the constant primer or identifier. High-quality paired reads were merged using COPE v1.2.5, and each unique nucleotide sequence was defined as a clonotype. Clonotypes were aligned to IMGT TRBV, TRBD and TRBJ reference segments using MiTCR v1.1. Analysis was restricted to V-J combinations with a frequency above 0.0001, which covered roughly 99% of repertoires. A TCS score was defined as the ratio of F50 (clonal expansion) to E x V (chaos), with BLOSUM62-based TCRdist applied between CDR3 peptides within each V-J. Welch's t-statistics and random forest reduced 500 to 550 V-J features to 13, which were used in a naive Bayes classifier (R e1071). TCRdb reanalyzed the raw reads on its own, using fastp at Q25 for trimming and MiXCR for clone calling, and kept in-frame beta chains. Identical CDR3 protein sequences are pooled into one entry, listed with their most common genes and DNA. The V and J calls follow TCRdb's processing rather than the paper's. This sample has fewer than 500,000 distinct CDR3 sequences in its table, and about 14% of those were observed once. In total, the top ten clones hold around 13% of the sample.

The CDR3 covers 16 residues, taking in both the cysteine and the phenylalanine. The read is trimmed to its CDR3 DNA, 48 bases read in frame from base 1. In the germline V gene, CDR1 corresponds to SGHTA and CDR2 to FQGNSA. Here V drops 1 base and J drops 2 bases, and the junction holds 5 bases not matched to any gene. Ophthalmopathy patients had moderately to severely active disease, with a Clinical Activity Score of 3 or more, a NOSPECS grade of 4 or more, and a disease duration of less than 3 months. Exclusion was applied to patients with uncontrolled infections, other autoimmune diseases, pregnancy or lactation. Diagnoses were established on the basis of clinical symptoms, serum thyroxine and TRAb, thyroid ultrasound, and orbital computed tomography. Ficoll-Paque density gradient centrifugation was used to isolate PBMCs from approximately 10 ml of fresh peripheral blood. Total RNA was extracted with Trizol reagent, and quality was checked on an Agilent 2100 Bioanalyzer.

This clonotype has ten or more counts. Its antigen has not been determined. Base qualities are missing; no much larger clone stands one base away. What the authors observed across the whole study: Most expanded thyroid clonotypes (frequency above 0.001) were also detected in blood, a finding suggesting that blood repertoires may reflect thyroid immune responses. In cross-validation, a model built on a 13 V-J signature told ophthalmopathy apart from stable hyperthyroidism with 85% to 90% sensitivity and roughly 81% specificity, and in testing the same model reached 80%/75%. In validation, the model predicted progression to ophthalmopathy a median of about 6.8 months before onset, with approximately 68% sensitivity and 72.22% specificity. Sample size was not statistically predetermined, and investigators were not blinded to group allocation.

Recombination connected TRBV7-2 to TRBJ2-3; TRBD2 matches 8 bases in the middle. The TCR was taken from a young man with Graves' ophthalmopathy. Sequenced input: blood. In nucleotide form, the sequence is TGTGCCAGCAGCTTAGGGATTAGCGGGGTCACAGATACGCAGTATTTT. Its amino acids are CASSLGISGVTDTQYF.